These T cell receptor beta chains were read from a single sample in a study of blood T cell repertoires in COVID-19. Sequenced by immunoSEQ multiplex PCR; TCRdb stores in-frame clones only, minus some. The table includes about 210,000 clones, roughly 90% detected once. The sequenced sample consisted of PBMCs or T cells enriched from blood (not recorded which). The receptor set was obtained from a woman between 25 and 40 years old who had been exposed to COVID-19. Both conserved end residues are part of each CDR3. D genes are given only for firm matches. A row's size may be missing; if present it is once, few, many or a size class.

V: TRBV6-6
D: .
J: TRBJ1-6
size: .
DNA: TGTGCCAGCAGTCTAATGGGCGACAGGTTAAATAATTCACCCCTCCACTTT
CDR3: CASSLMGDRLNNSPLHF

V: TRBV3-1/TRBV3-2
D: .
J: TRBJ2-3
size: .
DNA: TGTGCCAGCAGCCCCCTATTTGGCGGGGACTCAGATACGCAGTATTTT
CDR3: CASSPLFGGDSDTQYF

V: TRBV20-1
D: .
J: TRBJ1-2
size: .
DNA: TGCAGTGCTAGAGGGGGAGATGGCTACACCTTC
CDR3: CSARGGDGYTF

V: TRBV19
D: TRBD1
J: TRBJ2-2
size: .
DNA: TGTGCCAGTAGAAGGCTCGGACAGGGCGACACCGGGGAGCTGTTTTTT
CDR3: CASRRLGQGDTGELFF

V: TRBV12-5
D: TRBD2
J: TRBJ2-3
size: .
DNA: TGTGCTAGTGGTTTGGTGGACCGGGGGGGAGATACGCAGTATTTT
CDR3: CASGLVDRGGDTQYF

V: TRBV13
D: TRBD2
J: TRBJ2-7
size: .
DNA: TGTGCCAGCAGCTTTTCCCTAGCGGGGGCCGAGCAGTACTTC
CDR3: CASSFSLAGAEQYF

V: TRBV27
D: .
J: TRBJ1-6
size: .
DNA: TGTGCCAGCAGTAGGGGGGGGGCCCATTCACCCCTCCACTTT
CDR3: CASSRGGAHSPLHF

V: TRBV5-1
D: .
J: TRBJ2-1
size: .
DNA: TGCGCCAGCAGCCCTGGGGCTAGCGTCTACAATGAGCAGTTCTTC
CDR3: CASSPGASVYNEQFF

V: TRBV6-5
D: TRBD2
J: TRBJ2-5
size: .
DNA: TGTGCCAGCAGCCGAACTAGCGGGGGGGCGGAGACCCAGTACTTC
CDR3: CASSRTSGGAETQYF

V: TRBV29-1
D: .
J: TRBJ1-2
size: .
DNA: TGCAGCGTTGCGGGGGGACTGCGGGATGGCTACACCTTC
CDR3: CSVAGGLRDGYTF

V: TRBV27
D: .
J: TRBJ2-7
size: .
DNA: TGTGCCAGCAAACTCCGGGACAAGTCCTACGAGCAGTACTTC
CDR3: CASKLRDKSYEQYF

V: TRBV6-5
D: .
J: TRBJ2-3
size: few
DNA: TGTGCCAGCAAACCCTTCATGCGGGCCGGGGATACGCAGTATTTT
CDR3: CASKPFMRAGDTQYF

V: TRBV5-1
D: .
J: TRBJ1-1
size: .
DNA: TGCGCCAGCAGCGCGGACATTATGAACACTGAAGCTTTCTTT
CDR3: CASSADIMNTEAFF

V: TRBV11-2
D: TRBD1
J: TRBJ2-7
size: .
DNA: TGTGCCAGCAGCTGGGACAGGGGATCCTACGAGCAGTACTTC
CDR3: CASSWDRGSYEQYF

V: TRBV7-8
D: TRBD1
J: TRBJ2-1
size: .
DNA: TGTGCCAGCAGCGTCAGACAGGGGGACTACAATGAGCAGTTCTTC
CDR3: CASSVRQGDYNEQFF

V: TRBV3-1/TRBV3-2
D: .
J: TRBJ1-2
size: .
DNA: TGTGCCAGCAGCCCGCCAAGCCAGGGCCTGGATGGCTACACCTTC
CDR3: CASSPPSQGLDGYTF

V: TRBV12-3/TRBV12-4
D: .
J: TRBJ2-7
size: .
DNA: TGTGCCAGCTCGAGCGGGTACGAGCAGTACTTC
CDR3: CASSSGYEQYF

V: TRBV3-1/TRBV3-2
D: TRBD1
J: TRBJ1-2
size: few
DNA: TGTGCCAGCAGCCACCTGGACAGGGCTCAGGGCTACACCTTC
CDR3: CASSHLDRAQGYTF

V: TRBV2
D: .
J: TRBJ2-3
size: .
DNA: TGTGCCAGCAAACCCGGGACAACTTACACAGATACGCAGTATTTT
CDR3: CASKPGTTYTDTQYF

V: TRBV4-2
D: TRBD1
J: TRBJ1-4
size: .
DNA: TGTGCCAGCAGCCAAAGGGACAGGGGGAATGAAAAACTGTTTTTT
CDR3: CASSQRDRGNEKLFF

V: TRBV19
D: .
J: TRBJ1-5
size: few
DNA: TGTGCCAGTAGCGGGACACCCAGCAATCAGCCCCAGCATTTT
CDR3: CASSGTPSNQPQHF

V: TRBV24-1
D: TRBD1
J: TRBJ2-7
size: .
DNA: TGTGCCACCAGTAGGACAGGGTCCTACGAGCAGTACTTC
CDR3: CATSRTGSYEQYF

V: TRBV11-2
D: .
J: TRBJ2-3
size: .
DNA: TGTGCCAGCAGCCCGGGCGGACGGGGGAACACAGATACGCAGTATTTT
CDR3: CASSPGGRGNTDTQYF

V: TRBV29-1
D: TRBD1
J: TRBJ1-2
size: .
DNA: TGCAGCGTTAGGGAACAGGGGAACTATGGCTACACCTTC
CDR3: CSVREQGNYGYTF

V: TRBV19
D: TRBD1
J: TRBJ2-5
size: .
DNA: TGTGCCAGCGGGACCGGGACAGGGGCCCCTCAAGAGACCCAGTACTTC
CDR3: CASGTGTGAPQETQYF

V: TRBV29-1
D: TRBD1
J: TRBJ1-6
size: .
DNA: TGCAGCGTTAGCGACAGGGCTAATAATTCACCCCTCCACTTT
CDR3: CSVSDRANNSPLHF

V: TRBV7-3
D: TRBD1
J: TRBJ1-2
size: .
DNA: TGTGCCAGCAGCGTATCAGGGGGACAGCCCTATGGCTACACCTTC
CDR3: CASSVSGGQPYGYTF

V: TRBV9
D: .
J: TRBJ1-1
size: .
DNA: TGTGCCAGCAGTTACGCAGGGGAGCCCTCGGAAGCTTTCTTT
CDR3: CASSYAGEPSEAFF

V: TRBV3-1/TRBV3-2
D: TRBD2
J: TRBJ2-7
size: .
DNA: TGTGCCAGCAGGCCAGGGACTAGCGGGGATTACGAGCAGTACTTC
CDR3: CASRPGTSGDYEQYF

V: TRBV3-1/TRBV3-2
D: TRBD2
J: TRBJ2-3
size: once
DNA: TGTGCCAGCAGCCGGGCGGGGGTAGATACGCAGTATTTT
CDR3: CASSRAGVDTQYF

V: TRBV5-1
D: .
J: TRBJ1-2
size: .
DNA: TGCGCCAGCAGCTTGGGAGTGAGGTTTGGCTACACCTTC
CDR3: CASSLGVRFGYTF

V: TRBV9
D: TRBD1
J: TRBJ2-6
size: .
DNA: TGTGCCAGCAGCCCAGGGGGCCGGTCTGGGGCCAACGTCCTGACTTTC
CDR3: CASSPGGRSGANVLTF

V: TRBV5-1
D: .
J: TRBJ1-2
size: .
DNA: TGCGCCAGCAGCTTGGTGGGCCAGAACCTTAACTATGGCTACACCTTC
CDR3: CASSLVGQNLNYGYTF

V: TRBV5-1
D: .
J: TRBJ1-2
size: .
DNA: TGCGCCAGCAGCTTAGAGGGTACTAATGGCTACACCTTC
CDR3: CASSLEGTNGYTF

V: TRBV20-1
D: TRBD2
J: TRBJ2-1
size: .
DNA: TGCAGTGCTAGTAGCGGGGGGGCCTACAATGAGCAGTTCTTC
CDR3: CSASSGGAYNEQFF

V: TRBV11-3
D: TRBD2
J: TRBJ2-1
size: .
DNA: TGTGCCAGCAGCCCCCGGACTAGCGGGTATTACAATGAGCAGTTCTTC
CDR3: CASSPRTSGYYNEQFF

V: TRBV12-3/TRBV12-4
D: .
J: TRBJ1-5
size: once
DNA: TGTGCCAGCAGTTTTGTAGGCAATCAGCCCCAGCATTTT
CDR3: CASSFVGNQPQHF

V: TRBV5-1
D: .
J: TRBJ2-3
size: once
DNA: TGCGCCAGCAGCTTGGACAGGCCCACAGATACGCAGTATTTT
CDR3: CASSLDRPTDTQYF

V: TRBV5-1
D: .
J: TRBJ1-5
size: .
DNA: TGCGCCAGCAGCTTGGTGGGACAACCCAATCAGCCCCAGCATTTT
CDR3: CASSLVGQPNQPQHF

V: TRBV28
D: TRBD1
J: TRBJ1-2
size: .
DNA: TGTGCCAGCTGGGGACAGGCTCCCTATGGCTACACCTTC
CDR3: CASWGQAPYGYTF

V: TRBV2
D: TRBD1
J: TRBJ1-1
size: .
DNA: TGTGCCAGCAGTTTCGCCGGGACAGGGGGCGCAAGGACTGAAGCTTTCTTT
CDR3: CASSFAGTGGARTEAFF

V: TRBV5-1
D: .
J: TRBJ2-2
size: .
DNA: TGCGCCAGCAGCTTGGTGTCTGGGCTTGGCGGGGAGCTGTTTTTT
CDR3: CASSLVSGLGGELFF

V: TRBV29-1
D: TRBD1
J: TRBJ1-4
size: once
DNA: TGCAGCGGGAAGGGACAGGGGCGTGAAAAACTGTTTTTT
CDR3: CSGKGQGREKLFF

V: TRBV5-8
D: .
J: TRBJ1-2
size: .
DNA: TGTGCCAGCAGAAAAACAGGATCCTATGGCTACACCTTC
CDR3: CASRKTGSYGYTF

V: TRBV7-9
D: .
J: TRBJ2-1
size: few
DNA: TGTGCCAGCAGCTTAGGTGAGGTACATGAGCAGTTCTTC
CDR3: CASSLGEVHEQFF

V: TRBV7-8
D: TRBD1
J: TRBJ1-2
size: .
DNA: TGTGCCAGCAGCTTGGGCAGGGGGCTTAGAAACTATGGCTACACCTTC
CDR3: CASSLGRGLRNYGYTF

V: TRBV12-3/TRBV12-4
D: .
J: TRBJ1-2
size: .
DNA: TGTGCCAGCAGTCAAGGGGCGATCTATGGCTACACCTTC
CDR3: CASSQGAIYGYTF

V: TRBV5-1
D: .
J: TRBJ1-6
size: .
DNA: TGCGCCAGCAGTCGCGAACTGGTAGCTAATTCACCCCTCCACTTT
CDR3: CASSRELVANSPLHF

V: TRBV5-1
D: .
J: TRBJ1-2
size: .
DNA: TGCGCCAGCAGTTCCACAGGGAGCGGCTACACCTTC
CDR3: CASSSTGSGYTF

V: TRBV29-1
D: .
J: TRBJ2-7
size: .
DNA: TGCAGCGTGGAAGGTTACTCCGACTCCTACGAGCAGTACTTC
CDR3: CSVEGYSDSYEQYF

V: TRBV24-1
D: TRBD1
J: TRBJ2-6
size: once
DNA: TGTGCCACCGCCGGGACAGAGCCCTCTGGGGCCAACGTCCTGACTTTC
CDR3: CATAGTEPSGANVLTF

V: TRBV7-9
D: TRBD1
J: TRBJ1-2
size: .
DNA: TGTGCCAGCAGCACCCCAACAGGGGACTTAGGGGGCTACACCTTC
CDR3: CASSTPTGDLGGYTF